Following are 3 T cell receptor beta chains from one sample sequenced in a study of blood T cell repertoires in COVID-19. Clones were sequenced by immunoSEQ multiplex PCR, and TCRdb holds only the in-frame ones, with some missing. The sample yields approximately 300,000 clones, under 95% seen once. The sequenced sample consisted of PBMCs or T cells enriched from blood (not recorded which). The receptors stem from a woman aged 25 to 39 who had recovered from COVID-19.

The chain has TRBV7-9 and TRBJ2-7; 9 bases line up with TRBD2. Germline CDR1 is SEHNR and CDR2 is FQNEAQ (reference sequence). The CDR3 is 19 amino acids. With V trimmed by 8 bases and J by 3 bases, 23 bases remained unmatched. In DNA form, the CDR3 reads TGTGCCAGCGAGAATTCAGGCAGAGGACTAGCGCGACAATTCTACGAGCAGTACTTC. It codes for CASENSGRGLARQFYEQYF.

The CDR3 DNA reads TGTGCCAGCAGCTTAGGGGGACAGTGGGACCTCTCCTACGAGCAGTACTTC. Its protein is CASSLGGQWDLSYEQYF. The chain joins TRBV7-6 to TRBJ2-7, with 7 nucleotides matching TRBD1. V gave up 1 base and J gave up 0 bases; unmatched junction bases: 9. CDR3 length equals 17 residues. Germline V gene data show CDR1 as SGHVS and CDR2 as FNYEAQ.

The gene calls are TRBV24-1 and TRBJ2-1; 11 positions agree with TRBD2. CDR1 KGHDR and CDR2 SFDVKD come from the germline V gene. Trimming cost V 9 bases and J 1 base; bases outside gene matches: 10. CDR3 size: 17 residues. Here the CDR3 DNA reads TGTGCCACCGCTATTACTAGCGGGAGAGGATCCTACAATGAGCAGTTCTTC. Residues: CATAITSGRGSYNEQFF.